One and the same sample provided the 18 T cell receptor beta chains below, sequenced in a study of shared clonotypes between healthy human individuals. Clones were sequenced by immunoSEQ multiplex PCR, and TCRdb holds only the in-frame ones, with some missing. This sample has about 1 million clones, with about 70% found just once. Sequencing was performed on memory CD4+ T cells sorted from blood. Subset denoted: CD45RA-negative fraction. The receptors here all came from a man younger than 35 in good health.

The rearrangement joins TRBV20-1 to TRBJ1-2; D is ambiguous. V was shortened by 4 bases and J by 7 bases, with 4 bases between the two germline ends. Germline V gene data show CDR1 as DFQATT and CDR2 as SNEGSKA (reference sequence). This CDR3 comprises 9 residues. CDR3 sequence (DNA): TGCAGTGCTACGCTTGGCTACACCTTC. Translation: CSATLGYTF.

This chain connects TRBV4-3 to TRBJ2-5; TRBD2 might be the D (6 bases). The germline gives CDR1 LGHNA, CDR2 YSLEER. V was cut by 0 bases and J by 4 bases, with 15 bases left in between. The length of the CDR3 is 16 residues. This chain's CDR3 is CASSQDDGGRGETQYF. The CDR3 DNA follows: TGCGCCAGCAGCCAAGATGACGGGGGACGGGGAGAGACCCAGTACTTC.

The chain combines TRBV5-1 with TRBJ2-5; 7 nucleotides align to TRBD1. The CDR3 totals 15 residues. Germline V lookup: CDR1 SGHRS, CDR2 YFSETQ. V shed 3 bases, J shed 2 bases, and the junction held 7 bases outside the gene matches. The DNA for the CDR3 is TGCGCCAGCAGCTCACAGGGGTACCTACAAGAGACCCAGTACTTC. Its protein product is CASSSQGYLQETQYF.

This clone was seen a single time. CDR3 in amino acids: CATSRVWGREKLFF. The CDR3 coding sequence is TGTGCCACCAGCAGAGTTTGGGGTAGAGAAAAACTGTTTTTT. The rearrangement links TRBV15 to TRBJ1-4; the D is unclear. V shed 1 base and J shed 8 bases, with 11 bases lying between them. The V gene's germline CDR1 is LNHNV and CDR2 YYDKDF (reference sequence). This CDR3 is 14 amino acids long.

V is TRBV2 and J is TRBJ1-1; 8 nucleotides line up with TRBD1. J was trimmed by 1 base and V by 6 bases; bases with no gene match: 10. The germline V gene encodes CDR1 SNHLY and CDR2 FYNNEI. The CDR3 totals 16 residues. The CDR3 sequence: CASSATGAVWNTEAFF. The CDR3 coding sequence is TGTGCCAGCAGCGCGACAGGGGCCGTATGGAACACTGAAGCTTTCTTT.

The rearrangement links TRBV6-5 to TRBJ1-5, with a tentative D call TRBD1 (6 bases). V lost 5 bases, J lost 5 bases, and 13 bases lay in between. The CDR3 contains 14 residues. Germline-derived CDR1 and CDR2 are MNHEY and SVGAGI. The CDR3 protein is CASSQTGGDQPQHF. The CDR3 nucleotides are TGTGCCAGCAGTCAGACAGGAGGCGATCAGCCCCAGCATTTT.

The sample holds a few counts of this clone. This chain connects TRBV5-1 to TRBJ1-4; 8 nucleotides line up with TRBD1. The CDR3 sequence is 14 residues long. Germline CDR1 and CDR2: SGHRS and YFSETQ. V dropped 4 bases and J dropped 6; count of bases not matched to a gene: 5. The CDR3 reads CASSHGQGYEKLFF. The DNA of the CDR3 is TGCGCCAGCAGCCATGGACAGGGTTATGAAAAACTGTTTTTT.

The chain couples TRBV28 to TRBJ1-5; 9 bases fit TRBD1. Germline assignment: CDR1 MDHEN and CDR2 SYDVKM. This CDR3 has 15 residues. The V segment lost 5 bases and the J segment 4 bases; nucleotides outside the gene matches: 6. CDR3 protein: CASSPRTGDNQPQHF. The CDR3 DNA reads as TGTGCCAGCAGTCCGCGGACAGGGGATAATCAGCCCCAGCATTTT.

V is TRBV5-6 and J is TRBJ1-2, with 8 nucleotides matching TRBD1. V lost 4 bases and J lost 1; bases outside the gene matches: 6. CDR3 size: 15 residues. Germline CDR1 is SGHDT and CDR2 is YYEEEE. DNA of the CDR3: TGTGCCAGCAGCCCGGACAGGGTAAATAACTATGGCTACACCTTC. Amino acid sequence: CASSPDRVNNYGYTF.

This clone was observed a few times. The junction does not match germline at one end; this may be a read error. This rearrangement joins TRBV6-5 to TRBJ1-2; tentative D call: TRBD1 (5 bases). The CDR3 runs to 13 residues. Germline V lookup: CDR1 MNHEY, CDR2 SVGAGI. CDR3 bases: TGTGCCAGCAGTTACTCTTCCGCAGGGTCTCCCCATTTT. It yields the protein CASSYSSAGSPHF.

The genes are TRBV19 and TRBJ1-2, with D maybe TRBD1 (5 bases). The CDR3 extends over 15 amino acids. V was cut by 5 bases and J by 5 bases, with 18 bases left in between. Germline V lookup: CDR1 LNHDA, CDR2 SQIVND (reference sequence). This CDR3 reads CASSLTGTLNYGYTF. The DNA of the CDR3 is TGTGCCAGTAGTCTCACAGGAACTCTGAATTATGGCTACACCTTC.

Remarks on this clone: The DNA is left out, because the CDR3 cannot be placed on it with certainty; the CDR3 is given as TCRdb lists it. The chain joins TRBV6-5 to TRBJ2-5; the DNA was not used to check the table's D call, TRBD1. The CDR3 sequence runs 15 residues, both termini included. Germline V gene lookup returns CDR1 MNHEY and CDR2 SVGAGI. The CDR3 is CASSSSTGGNYEQYF.

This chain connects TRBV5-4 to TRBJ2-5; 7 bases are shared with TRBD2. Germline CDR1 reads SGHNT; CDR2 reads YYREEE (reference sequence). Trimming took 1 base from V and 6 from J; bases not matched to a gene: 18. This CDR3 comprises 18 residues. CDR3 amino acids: CASSLYGGSTADVKTQYF. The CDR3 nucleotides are TGTGCCAGCAGCTTGTACGGGGGGTCTACCGCCGACGTGAAGACCCAGTACTTC.

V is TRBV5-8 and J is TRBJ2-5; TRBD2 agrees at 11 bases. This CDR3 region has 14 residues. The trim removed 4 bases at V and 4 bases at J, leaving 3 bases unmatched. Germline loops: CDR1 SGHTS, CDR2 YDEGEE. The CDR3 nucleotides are TGTGCCAGCAGCCTAGGACTAGCGGGAGAGACCCAGTACTTC. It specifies CASSLGLAGETQYF.

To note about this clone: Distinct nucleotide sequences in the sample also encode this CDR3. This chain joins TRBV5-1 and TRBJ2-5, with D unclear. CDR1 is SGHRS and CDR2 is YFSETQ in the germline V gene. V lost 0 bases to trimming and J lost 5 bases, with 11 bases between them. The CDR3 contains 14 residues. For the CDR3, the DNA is TGCGCCAGCAGCTTGGCAGTGAGAGGTGAGACCCAGTACTTC. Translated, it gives CASSLAVRGETQYF.

CDR3 DNA sequence: TGTGCCAGCAGCTTAGGGCTGGGACAGGCAGCCATCTATGGCTACACCTTC. Its protein is CASSLGLGQAAIYGYTF. The chain has TRBV7-2 and TRBJ1-2, with TRBD1 matching 8 bases. The germline gives CDR1 SGHTA, CDR2 FQGNSA. The CDR3 is 17 residues long. V gave up 1 base and J gave up 4 bases; unmatched junction bases: 11.

Here the CDR3 DNA reads TGTGCCAGCAGTTACTCACGGGGGGCCACCTACGAGCAGTACTTC. It is translated as CASSYSRGATYEQYF. The V call is TRBV6-6, the J call TRBJ2-7, with D possibly matching TRBD2 (7 bases). This CDR3 is built from 15 residues. Per germline, CDR1 MNHNY and CDR2 SVGAGI (reference sequence). Trimming took off 0 bases at V and 2 bases at J, with 11 bases between the two ends.

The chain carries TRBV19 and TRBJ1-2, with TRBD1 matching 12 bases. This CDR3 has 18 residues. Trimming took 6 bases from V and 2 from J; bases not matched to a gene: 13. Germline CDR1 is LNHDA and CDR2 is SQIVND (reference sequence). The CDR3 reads CASSTPGQGASGNYGYTF. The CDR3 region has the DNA TGTGCCAGTAGCACCCCGGGACAGGGGGCGTCTGGGAACTATGGCTACACCTTC. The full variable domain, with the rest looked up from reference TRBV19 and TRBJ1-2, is DGGITQSPKYLFRKEGQNVTLSCEQNLNHDAMYWYRQDPGQGLRLIYYSQIVNDFQKGDIAEGYSVSREKKESFPLTVTSAQKNPTAFYLCASSTPGQGASGNYGYTFGSGTRLTVV.